This entry describes one T cell receptor (beta chain). Antigen unknown. No treatment had been given to any patient before thyroid surgery. V was shortened by 4 bases and J by 6 bases, with 17 bases between the two germline ends. In germline, CDR1 is SGDLS, CDR2 YYNGEE. This CDR3 is 15 amino acids long. Authors' analysis steps: A distant-metastasis classifier for papillary thyroid cancer was built using CDR3 differences across clinicopathological groups. TCRdb re-called the PCR reads via MiXCR. What appears here as the V and J calls and clone size reflects TCRdb's work, not the paper's. Of about 16,000 clones in the sample, around 21% were seen once. The sample comes from a study of metastatic and nonmetastatic thyroid tumors. Study background: From malignant and benign thyroid patients, repertoires in blood and in tumor or nodule tissue were compared.

Study-wide points: Benign nodules reportedly had significantly lower TCR beta diversity than malignant thyroid tumors in blood and tumor.

The sample was adjacent normal tissue. The origin of this receptor is a female donor with papillary thyroid cancer or a benign thyroid nodule (not recorded which). Some clones in this sample may be carry-over from other donors' samples. The rearrangement joins TRBV9 to TRBJ2-1; D uncertain. The CDR3, as DNA: TGTGCCAGCAGCCCTGGCGGTGGGAAGGGCAATGAGCAGTTCTTC. It encodes CASSPGGGKGNEQFF. Full variable domain (outside the CDR3, taken from reference TRBV9 and TRBJ2-1): DSGVTQTPKHLITATGQRVTLRCSPRSGDLSVYWYQQSLDQGLQFLIQYYNGEERAKGNILERFSAQQFPDLHSELNLSSLELGDSALYFCASSPGGGKGNEQFFGPGTRLTVL.